Described below is a single TCR beta chain sequence and its context. Its antigen remains unknown. This sample was taken from a study of T cells in Graves' hyperthyroidism and ophthalmopathy. Findings and limits, study-wide: Within blood appeared most thyroid clonotypes that had expanded above 0.001.

Diagnosis of hyperthyroidism was new in patients aged 18 to 65, and its duration was under 2 months. The ends lost 1 base at V and 8 bases at J; junction bases unmatched: 12. The CDR3 is made up of 15 amino acids. Germline CDR1 reads SQVTM; CDR2 reads ANQGSEA. Authors of the study amplified TCR beta CDR3 regions from RNA transcripts. The HTBI set primed first-round TCR CDR3 RT-PCR. MiXCR was run by TCRdb on the multiplex PCR reads, yielding one entry per CDR3 protein. This sample has some 420,000 distinct CDR3 sequences; around 15% occur once, and the top ten carry roughly 4.8%. The TCR originated in a woman aged 18-29 years with Graves' hyperthyroidism. Sequencing was performed on blood. The J gene is TRBJ2-5, the V gene TRBV29-1, with 8 bases lining up with TRBD1. CDR3 loop: CSVEAAPTGGETQYF. The CDR3 DNA is TGCAGCGTTGAAGCGGCCCCCACAGGGGGTGAAACCCAGTACTTC.